These T cell receptor beta chains were read from a single sample in a study of T cells after yellow fever vaccination. TCRdb reanalysed the 5' RACE reads using MiXCR and keeps one entry per CDR3 protein. The sample has 360,000 or so distinct CDR3 sequences, 9.5% to 13% seen once; the top ten hold roughly 18%. This material consisted of PBMCs, taken on the day of the first yellow fever vaccination. These TCRs come from a young man who received the YFV17D yellow fever vaccine. CDR3s include the opening cysteine and the closing phenylalanine or tryptophan. The D gene is left open where the match is weak. For some rows the clone size is stated as once, few or many, or as a class when expanded; others skip it.

size,D,length,J,V,DNA,CDR3
few,.,15,TRBJ1-5,TRBV5-1,TGCGCCAGCAGCTTGGACGGGGTGGGCAATCAGCCCCAGCATTTT,CASSLDGVGNQPQHF
.,.,16,TRBJ1-3,TRBV5-1,TGCGCCAGCAGCTTGCAACCAGGGATCTCTGGAAACACCATATATTTT,CASSLQPGISGNTIYF
.,TRBD1,15,TRBJ1-6,TRBV3-1,TGTGCCAGCAGCCAAGATTGGCAGGGGGCTCGATCCCTCCACTTT,CASSQDWQGARSLHF
.,.,12,TRBJ1-1,TRBV12-3/TRBV12-4,TGTGCCAGCAGTTGGGGGCGCACTGAAGCTTTCTTT,CASSWGRTEAFF
few,TRBD1,13,TRBJ1-1,TRBV28,TGTGCCAGCAGTGCGGGTAGGGGGCGTGAAGCTTTCTTT,CASSAGRGREAFF
.,TRBD1,14,TRBJ1-5,TRBV24-1,TGTGCCACCAGTTCGGACAGGGCCAGTCAGCCCCAGCATTTT,CATSSDRASQPQHF
.,.,13,TRBJ2-2,TRBV7-9,TGTGCCAGCAGCTTAGAAGGACGCGAGGAGCTGTTTTTT,CASSLEGREELFF
.,.,13,TRBJ2-3,TRBV27,TGTGCCAGCAGACCGCTAGGATTTTATACGCAGTATTTT,CASRPLGFYTQYF
.,TRBD1,16,TRBJ2-7,TRBV7-9,TGTGCCAGCAGCTTAGAGTCTGGCAGGGGGCCCTACGAGCAGTACTTC,CASSLESGRGPYEQYF
few,.,14,TRBJ2-2,TRBV5-1,TGCGCCAGCAGCGCCCGCCCCGGGGACGGGGAGCTGTTTTTT,CASSARPGDGELFF
few,TRBD1,15,TRBJ1-4,TRBV4-1,TGCGCCAGCAGCCAAGGGGGACAGGGTGGTGAAAAACTGTTTTTT,CASSQGGQGGEKLFF
few,TRBD2,14,TRBJ2-5,TRBV6-2/TRBV6-3,TGTGCCAGCAGAACTTCGGGGGGGAAAGAGACCCAGTACTTC,CASRTSGGKETQYF
few,.,13,TRBJ2-2,TRBV10-3,TGTGCCACGAGGACAGATTCCACCGGGGAGCTGTTTTTT,CATRTDSTGELFF
.,.,16,TRBJ1-5,TRBV6-5,TGTGCCAGCAGTTACTCGGGGATGGGGGGCAATCAGCCCCAGCATTTT,CASSYSGMGGNQPQHF
.,TRBD2,15,TRBJ2-1,TRBV18,TGTGCCAGCTCACCCCCTAGCGGGGTGTCCAATGAGCAGTTCTTC,CASSPPSGVSNEQFF
.,TRBD2,15,TRBJ2-1,TRBV5-1,TGCGCCAGCAGCCCGGGACTACTAGCCTACAATGAGCAGTTCTTC,CASSPGLLAYNEQFF
few,.,18,TRBJ2-3,TRBV7-3,TGTGCCAGCAGCCCGTGGGGTTATGCCGGGACTAGCACAGATACGCAGTATTTT,CASSPWGYAGTSTDTQYF
.,.,16,TRBJ1-2,TRBV6-2/TRBV6-3,TGTGCCAGCAGTTTGACCCCGGGACGAGGGGTTGAGGTGTACACCTTC,CASSLTPGRGVEVYTF
.,.,11,TRBJ1-4,TRBV20-1,TGCAGTGCTAGGGTTATAGAAAAACTGTTTTTT,CSARVIEKLFF
.,.,12,TRBJ1-1,TRBV10-3,TGTGCCATCAGGGGAACGAACACTGAAGCTTTCTTT,CAIRGTNTEAFF
few,TRBD1,13,TRBJ2-7,TRBV7-2,TGTGCCAGCAGCCGAGACAGGGTGAGTGAGCAGTACTTC,CASSRDRVSEQYF
many,.,14,TRBJ2-3,TRBV20-1,TGCAGTGCTAGTTATAGCGGTCGCACAGATACGCAGTATTTT,CSASYSGRTDTQYF